This T cell receptor beta chain was profiled in a study of T cell responses to AZD1222 COVID-19 vaccine (TCRdb year 2021). A note on the overall study: A total of approximately 240 trial participants underwent TCR sequencing, of whom nearly 210 had received two doses of AZD1222 and 26 had received two doses of the MenACWY control vaccine. Trial participants were enrolled by age into subgroups of 18-55, 56-69 and 70-plus years, and 148, 28 and 57 TCR-sequenced participants, respectively, were included in these subgroups. Results and caveats for the whole study, not just this receptor: Participants were mostly white British, with more females than males. The authors suggested clonal diversity may have been underestimated. No day 14 peak-response samples were available, so repertoires were characterized only after the peak T cell response. Conclusions about previously exposed vaccinees are limited, since just five or six AZD1222 recipients were seropositive for SARS-CoV-2 at baseline. CD4 TCRs associated with the vaccine covered the entire spike protein, and the dominant responses were in regions 160-218 and 743-854. A significant rise in spike-specific TCR breadth and depth was observed after two AZD1222 doses relative to day 0 and relative to MenACWY recipients. Reportedly, close to half of the unique spike-specific TCRs recognized epitopes lying outside the regions that are mutated in the B.1.351 and B.1.1.7 variants. The 56-69-year group was small, and its depth increase did not reach significance, likely because of low power.

The CDR3 regions of human TCRbeta chains were analyzed by immunosequencing. The source study handled its data this way. Repertoire TCRs were matched against a reference library of SARS-CoV-2-specific TCRs generated with the MIRA antigen-specificity platform. Breadth was defined as the fraction of unique TCRs that were SARS-CoV-2-associated. Depth was defined as the fraction of total T cells that were SARS-CoV-2-associated. Using the MIRA data, every spike-specific TCR was mapped to the spike region that the TCR reacted to and assigned to either a CD4 or a CD8 class. Log10-transformed breadth and depth values were compared by one-way ANOVA with Sidak's multiple comparisons tests. The table was pulled from immuneACCESS by TCRdb, which kept in-frame rearrangements only. Such tables lose some clones; where checked, under half of the loss comes from unresolved V genes, and the rest has no known cause. The V and J calls and clone size were taken over from that table, and D and trimming were inferred from the DNA. The sample table records 130,000 or so clones; approximately 91% of these occur just once. The ten largest clones take up about 1.9% of the sample.

In the paper's terms, the time point label means: about 28 days (+/-7) after the second vaccine dose. AZD1222 recipients with second doses at about 4 weeks or about 12 weeks were pooled, because spike-specific TCR depth and breadth did not differ between schedules. Samples from vaccinated people were obtained from the UK trials COV001 and COV002, which included a single-blind randomized controlled phase 2/3 trial of AZD1222 (ChAdOx1 nCoV-19) in healthy adults. Trial participant PBMC samples were collected at day 0 and day 28 after the second dose for TCRbeta chain sequencing. A word on this clone: Its binding antigen is unknown. There are no base qualities to consult, and no much larger clone falls within one base.

This receptor was taken from an adult who received the AZD1222 COVID-19 vaccine. The sample in question was peripheral blood, obtained 28 days after the second AZD1222 dose.

The nucleotides read TGTGCCAGCAGCACGGACAGGACCGGGGAGCTGTTTTTT. Translated, this gives CASSTDRTGELFF. The receptor chain draws on TRBV13 and TRBJ2-2; 7 junctional bases match TRBD1. The germline V gene (reference sequence) provides CDR1 PRHDT and CDR2 FYEKMQ. For this chain, trimming is 5 bases at the V end and 5 bases at the J end, and the number of junction bases without a gene match is 2. From its cysteine to its phenylalanine, the CDR3 spans 13 amino acids. Here the CDR3 DNA is all that survives: 39 bases in frame from base 1.